The clone carrying this TCR beta chain has a count of ten or more. The CDR3 sequence is 17 residues long. The V and J ends lost 6 bases and 0 bases respectively, with 18 bases between them. Germline-derived CDR1 and CDR2 are SNHLY and FYNNEI. These data come from a study of regulatory T cells in long-lasting Graves disease. Time point described: newly diagnosed GD, antithyroid drugs for less than 3 months. The TCR library was prepared using RNA isolated from PBMCs. EDTA tubes received 9 to 10 milliliters of collected peripheral blood. iRepertoire HTBI primers and Arm-PCR of CDR3 regions built TCR beta libraries. Each CDR3 protein gets one entry after TCRdb re-called the multiplex PCR reads with MiXCR. Of about 310,000 distinct CDR3 sequences in the sample, 18% were seen once.

The chain recombines TRBV2 with TRBJ1-5, with a weak D call TRBD1 (5 bases). This specimen was peripheral blood mononuclear cells (PBMCs), taken at new diagnosis, from a patient treated with antithyroid drugs. This sequence originates from a female donor with Graves disease. The CDR3 DNA reads TGTGCCAGCAGCCCCGATGGGGCAGAAAATAGCAATCAGCCCCAGCATTTT. Translating gives CASSPDGAENSNQPQHF.